This TCR beta chain was captured by sequencing in a study of identical twins. General study results and limits: In cord blood, abundant beta clonotypes had fewer insertions; memory showed no trend. Invariant MAIT and iNKT cells could partly confound zero-insertion analyses.

Note on this clonotype: No antigen is known for it.

With template switching, a universal primer site was added, and the cDNA carried unique molecular identifiers. From the 5' RACE reads, TCRdb called clonotypes with MiXCR, one entry per CDR3 protein. The sample includes around 510,000 distinct CDR3 sequences, roughly an eighth of them seen just once. CDR1 PRHDT and CDR2 FYEKMQ come from the germline V gene (reference sequence). This CDR3 has 12 residues. With 3 bases removed from V and 5 bases from J, the gap between germline ends came to 7 bases. These same data were also listed under a study on yellow fever vaccine responses in identical twins.

The V call is TRBV13, the J call TRBJ2-5; D gene unclear. The sample taken for sequencing was CD4+ T cells sorted from blood. This sequence was found in a woman younger than 30 in good health. CDR3 protein: CASSLFRETQYF. The CDR3 region has the DNA TGTGCCAGCAGCTTGTTTCGGGAGACCCAGTACTTC.